These 30 T cell receptor beta chains came from one sample sequenced in a study of blood T cell repertoires in COVID-19. Sequencing used immunoSEQ multiplex PCR; TCRdb keeps in-frame clones, though not all of them. Counted here are under 350,000 clones, around 89% occurring once; the ten biggest clones make up approximately 4.2%. The sequenced sample consisted of peripheral blood. These receptors were obtained from a man aged 35 to 55 with acute or convalescent COVID-19.

This chain uses TRBV5-4 with TRBJ1-2; 9 bases map to TRBD1. The CDR3 spans 13 residues. Trimming at V came to 2 bases and at J to 8 bases, leaving 4 bases not matched to a gene. Looked up from germline, CDR1 is SGHNT and CDR2 is YYREEE (reference sequence). CDR3: CASSFFGTGGYTF. The CDR3 DNA reads as TGTGCCAGCAGCTTCTTCGGGACAGGGGGCTACACCTTC.

The chain is built from TRBV6-5 and TRBJ1-2; D is uncertain. The germline V gene has CDR1 MNHEY and CDR2 SVGAGI. Between the trimmed V and J ends, which lost 8 bases and 7 bases, there was a span of 23 bases. The CDR3 covers 15 residues. CDR3 amino acids: CASAPSEAEPGGYTF. CDR3 DNA sequence: TGTGCCAGCGCCCCATCTGAGGCGGAGCCCGGTGGCTACACCTTC.

This chain joins TRBV11-2 and TRBJ2-7, with 7 bases lining up with TRBD2. Trimming removed 5 bases from V and 2 bases from J; junction bases left unmatched: 9. Germline V gives CDR1 SGHAT, CDR2 FQNNGV. The CDR3 is 15 residues long. The CDR3 spells CASSRSGVSTYEQYF. CDR3 coding DNA: TGTGCCAGCAGCCGGAGCGGGGTGTCGACCTACGAGCAGTACTTC.

This rearrangement joins TRBV5-4 to TRBJ1-2, with 7 nucleotides matching TRBD1. Trimming removed 3 bases from V and 4 bases from J; junction bases left unmatched: 9. The CDR3 consists of 15 residues. Germline V CDR1 and CDR2: SGHNT, YYREEE (reference sequence). CDR3 loop: CASSSGTVGAYGYTF. The CDR3 nucleotides are TGTGCCAGCAGCTCCGGGACAGTAGGTGCCTATGGCTACACCTTC. The variable domain in full, completed from reference TRBV5-4 and TRBJ1-2, reads ETGVTQSPTHLIKTRGQQVTLRCSSQSGHNTVSWYQQALGQGPQFIFQYYREEENGRGNFPPRFSGLQFPNYSSELNVNALELDDSALYLCASSSGTVGAYGYTFGSGTRLTVV.

This clone was detected only once. The rearrangement joins TRBV7-9 to TRBJ1-3; D is unclear. The CDR3 is 15 residues long. The V and J ends lost 5 bases and 0 bases respectively, with 11 bases between them. CDR1 and CDR2 from the germline V gene are SEHNR and FQNEAQ (reference sequence). The CDR3 DNA is TGTGCCAGCAGCCCCCATTATAGCTCTGGAAACACCATATATTTT. This encodes CASSPHYSSGNTIYF.

The chain recombines TRBV6-5 with TRBJ1-2; TRBD1 agrees at 8 bases. The V gene's germline CDR1 is MNHEY and CDR2 SVGAGI. There are 13 residues in the CDR3. The junction had 9 bases not matched to a gene; V was cut back by 7 bases and J by 8 bases. The CDR3 bases are TGTGCCAGCACCTCGACAGGGGTGAGAGGCTACACCTTC. It specifies CASTSTGVRGYTF.

This clone was seen once. The chain employs TRBV6-5 and TRBJ1-1, with 8 bases aligning to TRBD1. The CDR3 sequence is 13 residues long. Trimming took 7 bases from V and 7 from J; bases not matched to a gene: 8. CDR1 MNHEY and CDR2 SVGAGI come from the germline V gene. CDR3 protein: CASMRTGKHEAFF. CDR3 in DNA: TGTGCCAGCATGAGGACAGGGAAGCATGAAGCTTTCTTT.

The chain recombines TRBV5-1 with TRBJ2-3, with D possibly TRBD2 on 6 matching bases. CDR1 and CDR2 from the germline V gene are SGHRS and YFSETQ. The CDR3 sequence is 16 residues long. V was trimmed by 1 base and J by 0 bases, leaving 12 bases between them. The CDR3 sequence is CASSLIRESSTDTQYF. CDR3 bases: TGCGCCAGCAGCTTGATTCGGGAGTCTAGCACAGATACGCAGTATTTT.

This clone showed up just once. This chain connects TRBV7-8 to TRBJ2-2; D possibly corresponds to TRBD2 (6 bases). Germline V gives CDR1 SGHVS, CDR2 FQNEAQ. The V end lost 3 bases, the J end lost 7 bases, and 15 bases lay between the germline ends. This CDR3 contains 15 residues. The CDR3 DNA reads TGTGCCAGCAGCTTCCGCCGGGAGCAGTTCGGGGAGCTGTTTTTT. It is translated as CASSFRREQFGELFF.

Notes on this clone: A read error may account for a junction end that differs from germline. V is TRBV12-3 or TRBV12-4 and J is TRBJ2-7, with D possibly TRBD1 on 5 matching bases. The CDR3 consists of 13 residues. CDR3 nucleotides: TGTGCCAGCAGTTTAGCGCAGGGCAGTCCAAGGCACTTC. Protein: CASSLAQGSPRHF.

The chain combines TRBV7-6 with TRBJ1-2, with D maybe TRBD1 (5 bases). The CDR3 has 14 amino acids. CDR1 and CDR2 from the germline V gene are SGHVS and FNYEAQ. The V end lost 5 bases, the J end lost 6 bases, and 16 bases lay between the germline ends. The CDR3 here is CASSPGWGLDGYTF. CDR3 coding DNA: TGTGCCAGCAGCCCCGGTTGGGGCCTCGATGGCTACACCTTC.

The V gene is TRBV29-1, the J gene TRBJ1-2; D possibly corresponds to TRBD1 (6 bases). This CDR3 is 9 amino acids long. CDR1 SQVTM and CDR2 ANQGSEA come from the germline V gene. Between the trimmed V and J ends, which lost 6 bases and 13 bases, there was a span of 12 bases. This CDR3 is CSVGASSTF. CDR3 bases: TGCAGCGTGGGGGCTTCGAGCACCTTC.

The chain employs TRBV19 and TRBJ1-5; 9 positions match TRBD1. CDR1 is LNHDA and CDR2 is SQIVND in the germline V gene (reference sequence). The CDR3 consists of 16 residues. V lost 3 bases and J lost 4; bases outside the gene matches: 7. The CDR3 nucleotides read TGTGCCAGTAGTATGGCGGACAGGGGAGAAAATCAGCCCCAGCATTTT. It translates to CASSMADRGENQPQHF.

The V and J genes are TRBV2 and TRBJ1-4; 7 bases agree with TRBD1. The trim removed 2 bases at V and 4 bases at J, leaving 4 bases unmatched. This CDR3 comprises 15 residues. Germline V gene sequence: CDR1 SNHLY, CDR2 FYNNEI. This CDR3 reads CASSETGTVNEKLFF. In DNA form, the CDR3 reads TGTGCCAGCAGTGAAACCGGGACAGTTAATGAAAAACTGTTTTTT. The full variable domain, its missing parts supplied by reference TRBV2 and TRBJ1-4, is EPEVTQTPSHQVTQMGQEVILRCVPISNHLYFYWYRQILGQKVEFLVSFYNNEISEKSEIFDDQFSVERPDGSNFTLKIRSTKLEDSAMYFCASSETGTVNEKLFFGSGTQLSVL.

This chain links TRBV19 with TRBJ2-7; D is unresolved. Germline V gene sequence: CDR1 LNHDA, CDR2 SQIVND (reference sequence). The CDR3 extends over 14 amino acids. Trimming pared 5 bases from V and 0 bases from J, leaving 11 bases between. This CDR3 is CASSSLHRSYEQYF. For the CDR3, the DNA is TGTGCCAGTAGTTCTTTACACCGCTCCTACGAGCAGTACTTC.

The J gene is TRBJ2-1, the V gene TRBV19, with D possibly being TRBD1 (6 bases). The CDR3 sequence is 13 residues long. Germline assignment: CDR1 LNHDA and CDR2 SQIVND (reference sequence). The germline V and J ends were trimmed by 5 bases and 8 bases, with 13 bases remaining between them. CDR3 loop: CASSVTGGYEQFF. The CDR3 coding sequence is TGTGCCAGTAGTGTCACTGGGGGCTATGAGCAGTTCTTC.

DNA for the CDR3: TGTGCCAGCAGCTTAGCACAACGCCCCGGCTACACCTTC. This translates into CASSLAQRPGYTF. The chain is built from TRBV11-2 and TRBJ1-2; D ambiguous. Trimming removed 1 base from V and 8 bases from J, with 11 bases in between. This CDR3 comprises 13 residues. Germline assignment: CDR1 SGHAT and CDR2 FQNNGV.

The V gene is TRBV25-1, the J gene TRBJ1-6, with TRBD1 as a possible D gene (5 bases). This CDR3 is built from 15 residues. Looked up from germline, CDR1 is MGHDK and CDR2 is SYGVNS. Trimming removed 4 bases at V and 7 bases at J, with 14 bases between. CDR3: CASSVGGAGNSPLHF. The CDR3 nucleotides read TGTGCCAGCAGTGTTGGCGGGGCGGGCAATTCACCCCTCCACTTT.

The CDR3 DNA sequence: TGTGCCAGCAGCTTGGACAGGGGGGCAACTGAAGCTTTCTTT. This encodes CASSLDRGATEAFF. The chain has TRBV11-3 and TRBJ1-1, with 10 bases fitting TRBD1. Germline lookup yields CDR1 SGHNT and CDR2 YENEEA. The CDR3 consists of 14 residues. The trim removed 3 bases at V and 5 bases at J, leaving 3 bases unmatched.

This sequence joins TRBV27 and TRBJ2-7; a possible D gene is TRBD1 (6 bases). Per germline, CDR1 MNHEY and CDR2 SMNVEV (reference sequence). The CDR3 contains 13 residues. V was clipped by 6 bases and J by 4 bases, with 13 bases between them. The chain's CDR3 is CASRYTGSYEQYF. The CDR3 coding sequence is TGTGCCAGCAGGTATACAGGGTCGTACGAGCAGTACTTC.

The chain employs TRBV5-4 and TRBJ2-6; 7 nucleotides line up with TRBD1. Trimming at V came to 4 bases and at J to 1 base, leaving 8 bases not matched to a gene. This CDR3 has 17 residues. Looked up from germline, CDR1 is SGHNT and CDR2 is YYREEE (reference sequence). The CDR3 protein is CASSLLGTASGANVLTF. For the CDR3, the DNA is TGTGCCAGCAGCCTTCTCGGGACAGCTTCTGGGGCCAACGTCCTGACTTTC.

The V and J genes are TRBV6-6 and TRBJ1-6; D may be TRBD1 (5 bases). The CDR3 length is 14 residues. Germline V gene data show CDR1 as MNHNY and CDR2 as SVGAGI (reference sequence). Trimming shortened V by 7 bases and J by 6 bases, and 13 bases separated the two germline ends. DNA of the CDR3: TGTGCCAGCAAATACACTCAGGGTAATTCACCCCTCCACTTT. Its translation is CASKYTQGNSPLHF.

The sample holds a few counts of this clone. The rearrangement links TRBV9 to TRBJ2-7; no clear D gene. Trimming removed 0 bases from V and 6 bases from J, with 16 bases in between. Germline V gives CDR1 SGDLS, CDR2 YYNGEE. The CDR3 is 15 residues long. The CDR3 DNA reads as TGTGCCAGCAGCGTAGATTCTGGGCCGCTATCCGAGCAGTACTTC. This sequence encodes CASSVDSGPLSEQYF.

This chain connects TRBV4-2 to TRBJ1-1; tentatively, D is TRBD1 (5 bases). The CDR3 runs to 14 residues. Germline V gene lookup returns CDR1 LGHNA and CDR2 YNFKEQ. The V and J ends lost 4 bases and 1 base respectively, with 10 bases between them. Here the CDR3 DNA reads TGTGCCAGCAGCCCGAAACAGGAGAACACTGAAGCTTTCTTT. Translating gives CASSPKQENTEAFF.

This clone was seen only once. This chain joins TRBV6-6 and TRBJ1-4; D may be TRBD1 (6 bases). V lost 6 bases to trimming and J lost 8 bases, with 16 bases between them. Germline assignment: CDR1 MNHNY and CDR2 SVGAGI (reference sequence). This CDR3 has 14 amino acids. This CDR3 is CASSPTGGVEKLFF. In DNA, the CDR3 is TGTGCCAGCAGCCCGACAGGCGGAGTGGAAAAACTGTTTTTT.

The rearrangement uses TRBV2 and TRBJ1-6, with D perhaps TRBD1 (6 bases). The CDR3 totals 15 residues. V was shortened by 4 bases and J by 8 bases, with 15 bases between the two germline ends. Germline assignment: CDR1 SNHLY and CDR2 FYNNEI. CDR3 nucleotides: TGTGCCAGCAGTGGTGCAGCGGGGGGCTATTCACCCCTCCACTTT. This gives the protein CASSGAAGGYSPLHF.

J is TRBJ2-3 and V is TRBV20-1; D may be TRBD2 (7 bases). V was cut by 3 bases and J by 6 bases, with 16 bases left in between. CDR1 and CDR2 (germline): DFQATT, SNEGSKA (reference sequence). The CDR3 is 14 residues long. The CDR3 protein is CSASLRGGGDTQYF. CDR3 DNA: TGCAGTGCTAGTCTTAGGGGGGGCGGGGATACGCAGTATTTT.

Of note for this clone: The sample contains more than one DNA sequence encoding this CDR3. V is TRBV20-1 and J is TRBJ2-7, with no clear D. The germline V gene encodes CDR1 DFQATT and CDR2 SNEGSKA (reference sequence). Trimming removed 5 bases from V and 3 bases from J, with 8 bases in between. CDR3 size: 11 residues. In DNA form, the CDR3 reads TGCAGTGCTCGCAGAGGCTACGAGCAGTACTTC. This encodes CSARRGYEQYF.

The V call is TRBV4-2, the J call TRBJ2-6; 11 bases are a match to TRBD2. This CDR3 has 18 residues. Trimming cost V 1 base and J 3 bases; bases outside gene matches: 5. In germline, CDR1 is LGHNA, CDR2 YNFKEQ. CDR3 protein: CASSQVLLAGGGANVLTF. In DNA, the CDR3 is TGTGCCAGCAGCCAAGTTTTGCTAGCGGGGGGTGGGGCCAACGTCCTGACTTTC.

CDR3 DNA: TGTGCCAGCAGCCTCACAGGACGGGGGAATCAGCCCCAGCATTTT. Amino acid sequence: CASSLTGRGNQPQHF. The V gene is TRBV7-2, the J gene TRBJ1-5; TRBD1 might be the D (5 bases). Germline CDR1 is SGHTA and CDR2 is FQGNSA. The germline V and J ends were trimmed by 5 bases and 4 bases, with 15 bases remaining between them. The CDR3 sequence is 15 residues long.